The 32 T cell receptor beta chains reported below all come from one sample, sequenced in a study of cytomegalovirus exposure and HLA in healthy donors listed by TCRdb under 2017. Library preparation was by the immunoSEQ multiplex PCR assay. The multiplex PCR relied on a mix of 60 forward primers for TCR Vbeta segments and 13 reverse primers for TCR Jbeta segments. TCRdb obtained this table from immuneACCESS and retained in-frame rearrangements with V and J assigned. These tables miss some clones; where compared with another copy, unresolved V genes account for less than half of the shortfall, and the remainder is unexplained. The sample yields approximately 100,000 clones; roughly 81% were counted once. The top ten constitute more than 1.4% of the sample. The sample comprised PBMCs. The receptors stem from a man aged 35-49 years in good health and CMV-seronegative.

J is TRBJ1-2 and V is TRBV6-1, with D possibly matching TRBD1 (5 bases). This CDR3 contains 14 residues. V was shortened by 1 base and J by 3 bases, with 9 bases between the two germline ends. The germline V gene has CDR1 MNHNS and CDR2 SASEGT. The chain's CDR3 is CASSEGVGHYGYTF. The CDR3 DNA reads TGTGCCAGCAGTGAAGGGGTGGGGCACTATGGCTACACCTTC.

The CDR3 DNA reads TGCGCCAGCAGCTTGACTATCGAACTACAGGGTGTTGACGGCTACACCTTC. It specifies CASSLTIELQGVDGYTF. This chain connects TRBV5-1 to TRBJ1-2; a weak D match, TRBD1 (6 bases). Trimming left V 1 base short and J 8 bases short, with 24 bases between. This CDR3 has 17 residues. CDR1 is SGHRS and CDR2 is YFSETQ in the germline V gene.

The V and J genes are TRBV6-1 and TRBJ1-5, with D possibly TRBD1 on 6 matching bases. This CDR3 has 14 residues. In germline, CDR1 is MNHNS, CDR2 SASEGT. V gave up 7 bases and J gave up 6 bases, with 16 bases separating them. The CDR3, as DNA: TGTGCCAGCACTCCAAACAGGGTCGGTCAGCCCCAGCATTTT. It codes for CASTPNRVGQPQHF.

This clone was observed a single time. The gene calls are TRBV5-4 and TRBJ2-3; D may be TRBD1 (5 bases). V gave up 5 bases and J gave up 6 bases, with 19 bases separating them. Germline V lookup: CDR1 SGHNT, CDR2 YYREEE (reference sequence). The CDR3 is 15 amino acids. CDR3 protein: CASRNTGRGSDTQYF. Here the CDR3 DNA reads TGTGCCAGCAGAAATACCGGAAGGGGTTCGGATACGCAGTATTTT.

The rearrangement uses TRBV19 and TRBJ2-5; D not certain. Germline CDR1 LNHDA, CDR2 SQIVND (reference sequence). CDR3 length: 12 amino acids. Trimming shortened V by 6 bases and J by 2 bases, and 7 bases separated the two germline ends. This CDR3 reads CASSQVQETQYF. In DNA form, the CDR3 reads TGTGCCAGTAGCCAGGTTCAAGAGACCCAGTACTTC.

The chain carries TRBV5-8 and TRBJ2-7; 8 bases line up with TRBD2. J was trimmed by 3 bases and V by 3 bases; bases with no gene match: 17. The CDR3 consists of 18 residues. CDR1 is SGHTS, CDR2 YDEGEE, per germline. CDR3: CASSSYFFGSGVSYEQYF. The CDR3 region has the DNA TGTGCCAGCAGCTCCTACTTTTTTGGTAGCGGGGTCAGCTACGAGCAGTACTTC.

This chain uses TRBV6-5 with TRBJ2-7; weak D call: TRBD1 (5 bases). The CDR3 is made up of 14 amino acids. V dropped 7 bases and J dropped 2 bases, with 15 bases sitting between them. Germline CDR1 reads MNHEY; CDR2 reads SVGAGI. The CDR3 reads CASKSGKITYEQYF. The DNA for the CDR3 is TGTGCCAGCAAGTCAGGGAAAATTACCTACGAGCAGTACTTC.

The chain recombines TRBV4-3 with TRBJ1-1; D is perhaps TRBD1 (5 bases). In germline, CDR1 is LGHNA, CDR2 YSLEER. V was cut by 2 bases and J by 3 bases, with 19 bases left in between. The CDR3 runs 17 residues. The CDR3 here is CASSQRTQGIGHTEAFF. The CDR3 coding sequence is TGCGCCAGCAGCCAACGAACCCAGGGTATCGGGCACACTGAAGCTTTCTTT.

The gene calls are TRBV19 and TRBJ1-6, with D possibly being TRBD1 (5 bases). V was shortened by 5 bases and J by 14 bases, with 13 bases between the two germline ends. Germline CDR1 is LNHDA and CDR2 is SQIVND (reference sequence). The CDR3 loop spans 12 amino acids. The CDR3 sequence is CASSSLQGALHF. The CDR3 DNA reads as TGTGCCAGTAGTTCCCTTCAAGGGGCCCTCCACTTT.

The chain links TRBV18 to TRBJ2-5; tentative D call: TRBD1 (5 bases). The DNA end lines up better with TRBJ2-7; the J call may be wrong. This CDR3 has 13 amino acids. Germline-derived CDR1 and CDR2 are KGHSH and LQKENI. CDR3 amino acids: CASSPQGRYEQYF. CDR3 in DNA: TGTGCCAGCTCACCACAGGGGCGCTACGAGCAGTACTTC.

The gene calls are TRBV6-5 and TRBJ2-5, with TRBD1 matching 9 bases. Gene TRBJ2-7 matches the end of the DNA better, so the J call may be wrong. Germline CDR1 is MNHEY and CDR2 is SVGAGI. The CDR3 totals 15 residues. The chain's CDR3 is CASSYGTGLSYEQYF. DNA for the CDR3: TGTGCCAGCAGTTACGGGACAGGGCTCTCCTACGAGCAGTACTTC.

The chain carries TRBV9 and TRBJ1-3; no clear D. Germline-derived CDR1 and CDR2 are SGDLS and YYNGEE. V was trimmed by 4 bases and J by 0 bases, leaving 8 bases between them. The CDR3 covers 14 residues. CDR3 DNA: TGTGCCAGCAGCCCGAGAGACTCTGGAAACACCATATATTTT. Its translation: CASSPRDSGNTIYF.

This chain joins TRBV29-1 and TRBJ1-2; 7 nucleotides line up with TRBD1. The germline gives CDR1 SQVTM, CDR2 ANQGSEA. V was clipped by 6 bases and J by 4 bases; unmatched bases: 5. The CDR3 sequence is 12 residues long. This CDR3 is CSVRGGSYGYTF. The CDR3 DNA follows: TGCAGCGTCCGAGGGGGCAGCTATGGCTACACCTTC.

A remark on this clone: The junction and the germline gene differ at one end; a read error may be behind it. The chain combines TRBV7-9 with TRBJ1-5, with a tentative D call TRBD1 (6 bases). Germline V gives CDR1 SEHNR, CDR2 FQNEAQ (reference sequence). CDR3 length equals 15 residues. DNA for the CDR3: TGTTCCAGCGGACCGGACAGCTATAGCAATCAGCCCCAGCATTTT. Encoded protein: CSSGPDSYSNQPQHF. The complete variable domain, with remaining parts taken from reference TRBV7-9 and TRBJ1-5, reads DTGVSQNPRHKITKRGQNVTFRCDPISEHNRLYWYRQTLGQGPEFLTYFQNEAQLEKSRLLSDRFSAERPKGSFSTLEIQRTEQGDSAMYLCSSGPDSYSNQPQHFGDGTRLSIL.

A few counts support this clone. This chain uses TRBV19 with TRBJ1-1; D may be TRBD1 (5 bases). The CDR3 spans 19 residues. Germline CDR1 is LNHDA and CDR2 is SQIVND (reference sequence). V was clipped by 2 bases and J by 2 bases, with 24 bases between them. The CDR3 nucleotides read TGTGCCAGTAGTATACTCCCGGGGGGAAGCCTAGCGTTTAACACTGAAGCTTTCTTT. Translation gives CASSILPGGSLAFNTEAFF.

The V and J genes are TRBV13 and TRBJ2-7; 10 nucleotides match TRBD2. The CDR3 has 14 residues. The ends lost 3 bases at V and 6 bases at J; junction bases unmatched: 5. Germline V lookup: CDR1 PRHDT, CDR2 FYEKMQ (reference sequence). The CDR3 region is CASSFSGGLREQYF. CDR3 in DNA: TGTGCCAGCAGCTTTAGCGGGGGGCTTCGCGAGCAGTACTTC.

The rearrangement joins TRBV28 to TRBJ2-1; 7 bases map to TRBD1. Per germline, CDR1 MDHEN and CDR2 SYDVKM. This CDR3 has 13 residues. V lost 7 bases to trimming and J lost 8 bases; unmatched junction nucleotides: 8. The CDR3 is CASTSQGGHEQFF. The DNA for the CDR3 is TGTGCCAGCACCTCCCAAGGGGGCCATGAGCAGTTCTTC.

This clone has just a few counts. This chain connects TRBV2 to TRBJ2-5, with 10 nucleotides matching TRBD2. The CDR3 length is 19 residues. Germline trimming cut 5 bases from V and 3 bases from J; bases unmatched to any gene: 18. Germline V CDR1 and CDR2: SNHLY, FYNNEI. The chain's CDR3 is CASSSPRSGGAGLKETQYF. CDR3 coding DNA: TGTGCCAGCAGTTCCCCGAGGAGCGGGGGGGCCGGGTTGAAAGAGACCCAGTACTTC.

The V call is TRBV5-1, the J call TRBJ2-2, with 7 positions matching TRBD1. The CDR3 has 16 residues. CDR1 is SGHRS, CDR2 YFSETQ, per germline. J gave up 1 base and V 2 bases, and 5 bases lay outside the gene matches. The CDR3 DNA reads TGCGCCAGCAGCTTACAGGGGTTGCAGAACACCGGGGAGCTGTTTTTT. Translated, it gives CASSLQGLQNTGELFF.

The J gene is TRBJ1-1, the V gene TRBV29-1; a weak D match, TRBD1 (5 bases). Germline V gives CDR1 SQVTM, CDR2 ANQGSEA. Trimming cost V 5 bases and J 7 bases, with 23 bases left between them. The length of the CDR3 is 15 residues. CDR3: CSVLRTPTLTHEAFF. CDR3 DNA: TGCAGCGTTTTACGGACACCCACTTTAACTCATGAAGCTTTCTTT.

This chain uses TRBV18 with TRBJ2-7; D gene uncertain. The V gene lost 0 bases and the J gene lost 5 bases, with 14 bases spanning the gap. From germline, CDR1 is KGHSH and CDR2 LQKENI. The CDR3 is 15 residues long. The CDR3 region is CASSPPPGSTHEQYF. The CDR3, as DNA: TGTGCCAGCTCACCACCTCCAGGTTCAACCCACGAGCAGTACTTC. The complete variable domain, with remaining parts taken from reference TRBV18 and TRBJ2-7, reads NAGVMQNPRHLVRRRGQEARLRCSPMKGHSHVYWYRQLPEEGLKFMVYLQKENIIDESGMPKERFSAEFPKEGPSILRIQQVVRGDSAAYFCASSPPPGSTHEQYFGPGTRLTVT.

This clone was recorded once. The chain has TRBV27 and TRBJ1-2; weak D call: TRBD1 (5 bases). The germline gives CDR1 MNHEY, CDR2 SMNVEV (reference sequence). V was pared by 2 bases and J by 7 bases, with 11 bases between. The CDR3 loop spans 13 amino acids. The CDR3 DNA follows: TGTGCCAGCAGTTTAGGCCAGGGTAGTGGCTACACCTTC. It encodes CASSLGQGSGYTF.

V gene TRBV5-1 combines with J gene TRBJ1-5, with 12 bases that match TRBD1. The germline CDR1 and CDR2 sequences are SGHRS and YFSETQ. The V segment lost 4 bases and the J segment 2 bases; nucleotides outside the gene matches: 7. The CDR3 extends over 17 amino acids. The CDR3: CASSLGTGGGGNQPQHF. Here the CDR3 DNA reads TGCGCCAGCAGCCTAGGGACAGGGGGCGGGGGCAATCAGCCCCAGCATTTT.

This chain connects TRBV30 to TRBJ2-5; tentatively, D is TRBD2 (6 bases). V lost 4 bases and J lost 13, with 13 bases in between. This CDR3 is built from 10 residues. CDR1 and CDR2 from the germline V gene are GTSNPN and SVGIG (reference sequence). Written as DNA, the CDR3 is TGTGCCTGGAATACTAGCCCGGTGTACTTC. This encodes CAWNTSPVYF. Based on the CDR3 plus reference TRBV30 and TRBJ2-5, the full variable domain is SQTIHQWPATLVQPVGSPLSLECTVEGTSNPNLYWYRQAAGRGLQLLFYSVGIGQISSEVPQNLSASRPQDRQFILSSKKLLLSDSGFYLCAWNTSPVYFGPGTRLLVL.

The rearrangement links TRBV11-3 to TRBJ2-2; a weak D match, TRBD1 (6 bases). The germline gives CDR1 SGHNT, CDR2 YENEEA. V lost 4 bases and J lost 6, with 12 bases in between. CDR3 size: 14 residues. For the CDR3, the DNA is TGTGCCAGCAGCTCCACAGGGTTGTCCGGGGAGCTGTTTTTT. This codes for CASSSTGLSGELFF.

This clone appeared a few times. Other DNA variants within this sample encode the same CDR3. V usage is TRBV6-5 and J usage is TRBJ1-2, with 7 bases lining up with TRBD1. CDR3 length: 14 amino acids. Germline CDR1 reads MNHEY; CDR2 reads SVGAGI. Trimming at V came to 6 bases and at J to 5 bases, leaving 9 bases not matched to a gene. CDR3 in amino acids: CASRAPTGPYGYTF. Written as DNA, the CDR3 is TGTGCCAGCAGGGCCCCGACAGGGCCTTATGGCTACACCTTC.

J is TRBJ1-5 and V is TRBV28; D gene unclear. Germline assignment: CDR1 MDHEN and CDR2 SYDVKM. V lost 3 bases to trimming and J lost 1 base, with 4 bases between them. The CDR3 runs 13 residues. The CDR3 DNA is TGTGCCAGCAGTTTGGGCAGCAATCAGCCCCAGCATTTT. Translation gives CASSLGSNQPQHF.

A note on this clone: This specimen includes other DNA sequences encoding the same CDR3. As DNA, the CDR3 is TGTGCCAGCAGAGGGGCCTACGAGCAGTACTTC. The encoded protein is CASRGAYEQYF. This chain links TRBV6-5 with TRBJ2-7, with D tentatively TRBD1 (5 bases). Trimming took 6 bases from V and 2 from J, leaving 5 bases between them. Germline assignment: CDR1 MNHEY and CDR2 SVGAGI. The CDR3 sequence is 11 residues long.

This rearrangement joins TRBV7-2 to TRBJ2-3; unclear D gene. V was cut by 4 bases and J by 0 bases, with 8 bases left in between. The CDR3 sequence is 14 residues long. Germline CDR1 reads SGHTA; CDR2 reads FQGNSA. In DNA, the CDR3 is TGTGCCAGCAGCTCCCTACTAAGCACAGATACGCAGTATTTT. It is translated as CASSSLLSTDTQYF.

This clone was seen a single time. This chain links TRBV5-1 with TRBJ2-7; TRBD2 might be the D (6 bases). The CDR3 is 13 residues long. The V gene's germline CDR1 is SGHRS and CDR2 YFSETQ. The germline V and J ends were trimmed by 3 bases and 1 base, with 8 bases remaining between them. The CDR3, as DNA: TGCGCCAGCAGCTCCGGGGGTTCCTACGAGCAGTACTTC. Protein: CASSSGGSYEQYF.

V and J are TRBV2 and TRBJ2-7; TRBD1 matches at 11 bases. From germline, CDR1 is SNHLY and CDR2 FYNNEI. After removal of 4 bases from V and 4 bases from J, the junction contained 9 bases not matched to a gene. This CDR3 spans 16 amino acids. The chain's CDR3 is CASSGTGTGGPYEQYF. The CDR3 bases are TGTGCCAGCAGTGGGACCGGGACAGGGGGACCATACGAGCAGTACTTC.

The CDR3 DNA is TGTGCCAGTAATCGACAGGGAGAGGGTTCACCCCTCCACTTT. It yields the protein CASNRQGEGSPLHF. This chain uses TRBV19 with TRBJ1-6; 7 positions agree with TRBD1. Germline V gene lookup returns CDR1 LNHDA and CDR2 SQIVND (reference sequence). The CDR3 has 14 amino acids. The V and J ends lost 7 bases and 9 bases, in that order; junction bases with no gene match: 9.